This TCR beta chain was obtained from a study of T cell repertoires in aging, cancer and after chemotherapy. Overall study findings and caveats: Median generation probability rose over the chemotherapy interval in each cancer cohort, suggesting rebound thymic output.

The V and J ends lost 6 bases and 4 bases respectively, with 14 bases between them. The CDR3 extends over 14 amino acids. Germline assignment: CDR1 MNHEY and CDR2 SVGAGI. In this sample, this clonotype turned up a few times. No antigen is known for it. Peripheral blood genomic DNA, not sorted cells or RNA, was the template. TRB rearrangements spanning V, D and J were amplified using mixed TRB-A/B primers. TCRdb redid the calling of the multiplex PCR reads with MiXCR, one entry per CDR3 protein. The table lists about 2,500 distinct CDR3 sequences, roughly half of them singletons, with 34% in the top ten.

Material: blood. This receptor was obtained from a human donor with a blood cancer. The donor label of this sample is uncertain. This sequence joins TRBV6-5 and TRBJ2-3; weak D call: TRBD1 (6 bases). As DNA, the CDR3 is TGTGCCAGCAGGTCTAACAGGGCCCCAGATACGCAGTATTTT. Amino acids: CASRSNRAPDTQYF.